This TCR beta chain was sequenced in a study of CD8+CD57+ T cells in acquired aplastic anemia. The wider study: DNA recovered from sorted CD4+ and CD8+ cells had a mean of about 3.5 ug. Study observations and caveats: Levels of CD8+ Simpson's diversity were not significantly distinct in patients versus controls. Patients had twenty-nine CD8+ CDR3 sequences in common with controls (the shared set).

Details on this clonotype: Its antigen is unknown.

All patients picked for sequencing had shown, by flow cytometry, an expansion of CD8+CD57+ cells. At the time of blood sampling, patients had not yet received any therapy. Genomic DNA constituted the template upon which TCR beta VDJ and CDR3 profiling was performed. One entry per CDR3 protein results from TCRdb running MiXCR on the reads. The profile shows under 250,000 distinct CDR3 sequences, more than 40% of them singletons. Sequenced: sorted CD4+, CD8+, or CD8+CD57+ T cells (not recorded which) from PBMCs. This TCR came from a human donor with aplastic anemia.

CDR3 sequence reads: CASSRTSGTGSSPLHF. CDR3 in DNA: TGCGCCAGCAGTCGGACTAGCGGGACAGGGTCCTCACCCCTCCACTTT. The chain recombines TRBV5-1 with TRBJ1-6; TRBD1 aligns across 9 bases. The germline CDR1 and CDR2 sequences are SGHRS and YFSETQ. V gave up 5 bases and J gave up 10 bases; unmatched junction bases: 13. The length of the CDR3 is 16 residues.